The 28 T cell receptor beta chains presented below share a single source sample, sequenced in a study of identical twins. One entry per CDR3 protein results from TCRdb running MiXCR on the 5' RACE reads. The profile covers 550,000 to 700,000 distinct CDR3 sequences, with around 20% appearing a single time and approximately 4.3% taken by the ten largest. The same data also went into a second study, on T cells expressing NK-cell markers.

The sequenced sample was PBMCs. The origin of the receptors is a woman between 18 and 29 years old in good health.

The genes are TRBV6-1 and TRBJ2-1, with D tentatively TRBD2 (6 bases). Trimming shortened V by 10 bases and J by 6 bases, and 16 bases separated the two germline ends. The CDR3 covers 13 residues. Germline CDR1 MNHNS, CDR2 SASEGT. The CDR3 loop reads CATTGEAANEQFF. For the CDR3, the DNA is TGTGCCACCACGGGGGAAGCGGCCAATGAGCAGTTCTTC.

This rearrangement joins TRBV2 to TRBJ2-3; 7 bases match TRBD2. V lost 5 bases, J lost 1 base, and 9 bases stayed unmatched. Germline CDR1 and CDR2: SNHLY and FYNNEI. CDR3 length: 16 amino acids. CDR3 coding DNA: TGTGCCAGCAGTCGAAGGTCTAGCGGAGGCACAGATACGCAGTATTTT. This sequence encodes CASSRRSSGGTDTQYF.

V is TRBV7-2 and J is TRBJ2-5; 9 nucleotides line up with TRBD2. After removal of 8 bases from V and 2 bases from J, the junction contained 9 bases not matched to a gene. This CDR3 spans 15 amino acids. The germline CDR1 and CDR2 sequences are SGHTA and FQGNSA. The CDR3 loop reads CASGYLAGLQETQYF. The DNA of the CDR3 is TGTGCCAGCGGCTACCTAGCGGGACTTCAAGAGACCCAGTACTTC. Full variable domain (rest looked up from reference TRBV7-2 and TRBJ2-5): GAGVSQSPSNKVTEKGKDVELRCDPISGHTALYWYRQSLGQGLEFLIYFQGNSAPDKSGLPSDRFSAERTGGSVSTLTIQRTQQEDSAVYLCASGYLAGLQETQYFGPGTRLLVL.

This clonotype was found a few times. The CDR3 region has the DNA TGCAGCGTTGACGTGGGGGAGCAGTACTTC. Amino acid sequence: CSVDVGEQYF. The chain combines TRBV29-1 with TRBJ2-7; no clear D gene. V was shortened by 3 bases and J by 7 bases, with 7 bases between the two germline ends. Germline V gene sequence: CDR1 SQVTM, CDR2 ANQGSEA. This CDR3 spans 10 amino acids.

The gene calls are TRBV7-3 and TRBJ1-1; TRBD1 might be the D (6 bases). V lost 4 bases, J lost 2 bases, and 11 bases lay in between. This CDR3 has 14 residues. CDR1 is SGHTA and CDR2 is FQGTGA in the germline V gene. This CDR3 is CASSSTGTNTEAFF. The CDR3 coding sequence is TGTGCCAGCAGCTCCACAGGGACAAACACTGAAGCTTTCTTT.

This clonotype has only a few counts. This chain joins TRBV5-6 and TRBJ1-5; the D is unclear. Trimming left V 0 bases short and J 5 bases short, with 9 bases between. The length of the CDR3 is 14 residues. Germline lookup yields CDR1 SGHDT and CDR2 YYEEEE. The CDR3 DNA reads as TGTGCCAGCAGCTTGGCTACCGGCGATCAGCCCCAGCATTTT. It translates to CASSLATGDQPQHF.

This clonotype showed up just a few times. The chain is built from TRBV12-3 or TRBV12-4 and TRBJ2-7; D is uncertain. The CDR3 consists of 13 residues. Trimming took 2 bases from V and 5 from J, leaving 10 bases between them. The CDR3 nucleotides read TGTGCCAGCAGTTTAATGGCAGTCCACGAGCAGTACTTC. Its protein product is CASSLMAVHEQYF.

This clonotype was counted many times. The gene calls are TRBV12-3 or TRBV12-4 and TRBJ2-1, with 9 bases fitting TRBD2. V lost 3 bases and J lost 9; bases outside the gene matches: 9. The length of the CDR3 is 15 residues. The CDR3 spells CASSFDRSGGSEQFF. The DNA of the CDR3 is TGTGCCAGCAGTTTTGATCGTAGCGGGGGCAGTGAGCAGTTCTTC.

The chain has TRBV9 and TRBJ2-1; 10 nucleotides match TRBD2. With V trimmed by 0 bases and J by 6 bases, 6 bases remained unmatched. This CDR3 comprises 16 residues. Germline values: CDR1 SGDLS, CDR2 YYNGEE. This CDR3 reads CASSVAARLAGNEQFF. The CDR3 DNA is TGTGCCAGCAGCGTAGCGGCCCGACTAGCGGGCAATGAGCAGTTCTTC.

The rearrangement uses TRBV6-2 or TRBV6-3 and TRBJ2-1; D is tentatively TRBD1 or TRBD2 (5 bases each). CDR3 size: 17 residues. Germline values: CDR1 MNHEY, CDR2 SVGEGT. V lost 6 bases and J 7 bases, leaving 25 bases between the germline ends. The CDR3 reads CASSQARQRVLTNEQFF. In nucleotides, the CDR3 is TGTGCCAGCAGCCAAGCCAGACAGAGGGTTCTTACTAATGAGCAGTTCTTC.

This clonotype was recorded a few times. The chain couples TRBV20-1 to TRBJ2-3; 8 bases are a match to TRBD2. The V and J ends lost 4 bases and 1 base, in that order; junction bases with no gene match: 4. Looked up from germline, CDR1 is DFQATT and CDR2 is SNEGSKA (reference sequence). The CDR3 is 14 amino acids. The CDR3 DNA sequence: TGCAGTGCTATAAGCGGGAGTGGCACAGATACGCAGTATTTT. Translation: CSAISGSGTDTQYF.

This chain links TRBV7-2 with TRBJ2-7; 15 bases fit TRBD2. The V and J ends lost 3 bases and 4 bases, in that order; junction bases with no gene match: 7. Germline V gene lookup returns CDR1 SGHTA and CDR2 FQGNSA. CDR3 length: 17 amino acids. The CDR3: CASSFTGGLAGGYEQYF. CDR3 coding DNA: TGTGCCAGCAGCTTTACCGGCGGACTAGCGGGAGGGTACGAGCAGTACTTC.

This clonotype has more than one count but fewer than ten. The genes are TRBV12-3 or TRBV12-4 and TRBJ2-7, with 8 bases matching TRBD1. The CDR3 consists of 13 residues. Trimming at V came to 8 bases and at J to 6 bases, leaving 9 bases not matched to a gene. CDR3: CASRGTGRSEQYF. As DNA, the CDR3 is TGTGCCAGCCGGGGGACAGGAAGGTCCGAGCAGTACTTC.

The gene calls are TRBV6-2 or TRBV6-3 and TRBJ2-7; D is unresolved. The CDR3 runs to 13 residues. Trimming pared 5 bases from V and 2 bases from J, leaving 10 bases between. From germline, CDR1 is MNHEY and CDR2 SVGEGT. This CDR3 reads CASSHLSTYEQYF. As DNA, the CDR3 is TGTGCCAGCAGTCATCTATCGACCTACGAGCAGTACTTC.

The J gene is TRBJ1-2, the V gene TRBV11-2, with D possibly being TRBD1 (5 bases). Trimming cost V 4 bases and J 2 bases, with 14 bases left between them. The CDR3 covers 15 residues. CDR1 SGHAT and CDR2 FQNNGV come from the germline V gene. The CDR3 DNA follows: TGTGCCAGCAGCTCCCACCCCGGACAAAACTATGGCTACACCTTC. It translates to CASSSHPGQNYGYTF.

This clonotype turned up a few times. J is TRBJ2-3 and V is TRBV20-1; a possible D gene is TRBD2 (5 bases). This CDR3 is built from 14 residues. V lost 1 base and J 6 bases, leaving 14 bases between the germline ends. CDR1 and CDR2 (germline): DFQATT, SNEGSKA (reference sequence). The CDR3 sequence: CSARGPGNRDTQYF. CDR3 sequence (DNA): TGCAGTGCTAGAGGCCCGGGGAATCGGGATACGCAGTATTTT.

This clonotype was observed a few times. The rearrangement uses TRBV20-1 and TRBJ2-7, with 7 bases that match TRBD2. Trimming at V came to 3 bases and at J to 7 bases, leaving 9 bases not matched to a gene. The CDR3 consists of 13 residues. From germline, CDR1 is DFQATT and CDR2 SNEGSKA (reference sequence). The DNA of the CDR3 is TGCAGTGCTAGGGTCTGGACTAGAAGGGAGCAGTACTTC. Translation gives CSARVWTRREQYF.

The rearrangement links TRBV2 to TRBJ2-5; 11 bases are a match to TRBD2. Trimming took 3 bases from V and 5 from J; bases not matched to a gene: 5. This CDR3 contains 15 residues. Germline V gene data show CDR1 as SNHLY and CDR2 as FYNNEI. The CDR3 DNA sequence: TGTGCCAGCAGTGACATAGCGGGAGGGCGGGAGACCCAGTACTTC. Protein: CASSDIAGGRETQYF.

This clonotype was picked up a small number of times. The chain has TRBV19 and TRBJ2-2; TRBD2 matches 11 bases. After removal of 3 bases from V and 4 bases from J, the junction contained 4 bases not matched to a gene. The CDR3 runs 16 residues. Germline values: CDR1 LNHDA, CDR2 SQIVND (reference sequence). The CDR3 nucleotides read TGTGCCAGTAGTATTGTAGCGGGAGGGGGCACCGGGGAGCTGTTTTTT. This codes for CASSIVAGGGTGELFF.

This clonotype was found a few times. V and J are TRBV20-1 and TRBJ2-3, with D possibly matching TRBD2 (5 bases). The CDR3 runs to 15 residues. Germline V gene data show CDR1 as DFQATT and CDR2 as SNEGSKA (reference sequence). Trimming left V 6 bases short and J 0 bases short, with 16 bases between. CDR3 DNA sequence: TGCAGTGCGAACGCCTTTCTAGCTAGCACAGATACGCAGTATTTT. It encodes CSANAFLASTDTQYF.

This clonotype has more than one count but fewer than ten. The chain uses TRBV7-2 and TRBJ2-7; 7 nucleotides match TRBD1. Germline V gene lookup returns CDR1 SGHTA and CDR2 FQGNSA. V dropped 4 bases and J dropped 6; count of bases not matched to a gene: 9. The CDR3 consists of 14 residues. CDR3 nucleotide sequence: TGTGCCAGCAGCTCGGGACAGCCTGCAAGCGAGCAGTACTTC. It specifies CASSSGQPASEQYF.

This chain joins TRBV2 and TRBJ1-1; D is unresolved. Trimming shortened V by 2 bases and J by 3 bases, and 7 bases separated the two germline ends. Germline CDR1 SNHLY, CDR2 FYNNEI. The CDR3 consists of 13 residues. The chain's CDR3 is CASSELGDTEAFF. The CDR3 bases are TGTGCCAGCAGTGAACTTGGGGACACTGAAGCTTTCTTT.

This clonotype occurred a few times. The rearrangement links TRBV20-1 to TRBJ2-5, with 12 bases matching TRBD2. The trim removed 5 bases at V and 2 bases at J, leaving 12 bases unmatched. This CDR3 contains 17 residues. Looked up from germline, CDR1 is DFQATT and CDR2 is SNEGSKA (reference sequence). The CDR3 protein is CSASPILLAGGQETQYF. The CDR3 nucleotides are TGCAGTGCTTCGCCAATATTACTAGCGGGGGGACAAGAGACCCAGTACTTC.

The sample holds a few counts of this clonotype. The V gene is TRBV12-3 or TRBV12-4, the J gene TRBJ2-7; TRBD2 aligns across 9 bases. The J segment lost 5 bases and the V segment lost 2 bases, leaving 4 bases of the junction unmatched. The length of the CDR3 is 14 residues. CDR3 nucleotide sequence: TGTGCCAGCAGTTTACGGCGGGGGGGCGACGAGCAGTACTTC. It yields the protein CASSLRRGGDEQYF.

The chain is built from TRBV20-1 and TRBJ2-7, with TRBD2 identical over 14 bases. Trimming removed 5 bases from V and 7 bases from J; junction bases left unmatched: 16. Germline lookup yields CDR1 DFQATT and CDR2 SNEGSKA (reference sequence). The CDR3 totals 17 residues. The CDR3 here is CSAGSRLAGGEVGEQYF. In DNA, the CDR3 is TGCAGTGCTGGTTCCCGACTAGCGGGAGGGGAGGTGGGGGAGCAGTACTTC.

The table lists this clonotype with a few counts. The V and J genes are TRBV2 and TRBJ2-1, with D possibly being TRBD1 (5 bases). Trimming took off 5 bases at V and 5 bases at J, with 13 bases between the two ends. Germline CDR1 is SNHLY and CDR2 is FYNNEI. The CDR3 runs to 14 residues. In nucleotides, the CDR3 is TGTGCCAGCAGTCCCCAGTGGGGCAACAATGAGCAGTTCTTC. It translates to CASSPQWGNNEQFF.

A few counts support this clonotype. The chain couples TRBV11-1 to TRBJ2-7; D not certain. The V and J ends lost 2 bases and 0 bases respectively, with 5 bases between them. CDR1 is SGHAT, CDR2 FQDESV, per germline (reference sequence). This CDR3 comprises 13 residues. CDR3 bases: TGTGCCAGCAGCTTAACACCCTCCTACGAGCAGTACTTC. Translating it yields CASSLTPSYEQYF.

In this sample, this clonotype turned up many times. The CDR3, as DNA: TGCGCCAGCAGCCAAGAAGAACTAGCGGTGTTAGATACGCAGTATTTT. This gives the protein CASSQEELAVLDTQYF. The chain is built from TRBV4-3 and TRBJ2-3; 8 bases map to TRBD2. The CDR3 is 16 amino acids. Germline trimming cut 0 bases from V and 5 bases from J; bases unmatched to any gene: 7. The germline CDR1 and CDR2 sequences are LGHNA and YSLEER.